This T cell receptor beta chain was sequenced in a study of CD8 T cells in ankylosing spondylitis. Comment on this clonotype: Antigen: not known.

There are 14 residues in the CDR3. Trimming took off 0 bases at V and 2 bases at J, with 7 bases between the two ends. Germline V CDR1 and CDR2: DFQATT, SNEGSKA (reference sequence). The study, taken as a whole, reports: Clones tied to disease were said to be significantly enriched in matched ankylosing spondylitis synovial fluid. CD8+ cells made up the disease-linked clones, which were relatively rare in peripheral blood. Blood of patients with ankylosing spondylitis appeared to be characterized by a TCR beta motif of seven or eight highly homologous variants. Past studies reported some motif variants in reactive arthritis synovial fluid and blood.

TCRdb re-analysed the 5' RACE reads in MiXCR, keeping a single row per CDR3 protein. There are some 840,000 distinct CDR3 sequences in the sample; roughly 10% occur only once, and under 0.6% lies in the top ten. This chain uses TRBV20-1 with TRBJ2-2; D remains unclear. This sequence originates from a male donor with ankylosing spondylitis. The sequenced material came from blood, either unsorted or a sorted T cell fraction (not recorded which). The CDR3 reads CSAREGRNTGELFF. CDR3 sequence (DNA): TGCAGTGCTAGAGAGGGCCGAAACACCGGGGAGCTGTTTTTT.